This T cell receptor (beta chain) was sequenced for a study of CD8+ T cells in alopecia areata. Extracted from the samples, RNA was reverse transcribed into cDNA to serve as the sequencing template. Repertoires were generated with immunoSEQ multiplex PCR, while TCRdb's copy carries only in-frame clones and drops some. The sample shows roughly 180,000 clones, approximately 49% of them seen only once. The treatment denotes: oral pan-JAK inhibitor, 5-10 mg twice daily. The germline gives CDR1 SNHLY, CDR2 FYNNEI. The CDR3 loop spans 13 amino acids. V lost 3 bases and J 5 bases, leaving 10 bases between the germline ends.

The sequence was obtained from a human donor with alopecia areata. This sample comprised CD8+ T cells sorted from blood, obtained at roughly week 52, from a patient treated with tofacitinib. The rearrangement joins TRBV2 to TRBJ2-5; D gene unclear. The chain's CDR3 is CASSDALSETQYF. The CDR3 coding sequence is TGTGCCAGCAGTGACGCCCTTTCCGAGACCCAGTACTTC.